This T cell receptor (beta chain) emerged from a study of blood T cell repertoires in COVID-19. Study-wide background: Sample material is recorded as cDNA or gDNA derived from T cells, B-cell-depleted T cells, or PBMCs.

CDR3 length: 15 residues. V was trimmed by 4 bases and J by 2 bases, leaving 13 bases between them. Germline values: CDR1 MNHEY, CDR2 SMNVEV (reference sequence). Method: immunoSEQ multiplex PCR; TCRdb's copy keeps in-frame clones and lacks some. The sample lists about 200,000 clones; around 89% were seen once. This sequence was found in a woman between 40 and 55 years old with acute or convalescent COVID-19. V usage is TRBV27 and J usage is TRBJ2-3; possibly TRBD2 for D (6 bases). The sample comprised peripheral blood. The DNA of the CDR3 is TGTGCCAGCAGTTACGACGGGGGAGACACAGATACGCAGTATTTT. Protein sequence: CASSYDGGDTDTQYF.